The source of this T cell receptor (beta chain) is a study of control samples from healthy donors and cancer patients. Profiled with immunoSEQ multiplex PCR; TCRdb holds only in-frame clones, not every one. The sample includes some 150,000 clones, roughly 95% of them seen just once. Germline trimming cut 3 bases from V and 5 bases from J; bases unmatched to any gene: 5. CDR3 length: 16 amino acids. Germline CDR1 MNHNS, CDR2 SASEGT. This clonotype originated in a woman aged 30 to 39 in good health. The chain has TRBV6-1 and TRBJ2-5; 14 bases map to TRBD2. Sequencing was carried out using blood. CDR3 in amino acids: CASSDRGLAGEETQYF. The CDR3 DNA follows: TGTGCCAGCAGTGACCGGGGACTAGCGGGAGAGGAGACCCAGTACTTC.